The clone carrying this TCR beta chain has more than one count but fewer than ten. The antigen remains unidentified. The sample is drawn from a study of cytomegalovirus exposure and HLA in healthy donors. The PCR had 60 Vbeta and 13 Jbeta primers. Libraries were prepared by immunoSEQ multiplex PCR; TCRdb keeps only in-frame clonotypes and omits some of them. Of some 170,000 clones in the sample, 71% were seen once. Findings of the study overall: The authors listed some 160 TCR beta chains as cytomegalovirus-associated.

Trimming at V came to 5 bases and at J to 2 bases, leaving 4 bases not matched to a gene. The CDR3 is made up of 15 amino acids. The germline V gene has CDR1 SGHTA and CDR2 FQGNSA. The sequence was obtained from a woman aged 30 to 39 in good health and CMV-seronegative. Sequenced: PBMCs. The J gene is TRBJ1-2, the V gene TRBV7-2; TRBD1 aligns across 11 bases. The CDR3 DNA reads TGTGCCAGCAGCCCAAGGACAGGGGGCAACTATGGCTACACCTTC. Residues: CASSPRTGGNYGYTF.